Below, 21 T cell receptor beta chains from the same sample are listed, as sequenced in a study of immune cell composition in non-small cell lung cancer. Normal lung sampling was at least 3 cm from the tumour, as distant as possible. Libraries were prepared by immunoSEQ multiplex PCR; TCRdb keeps only in-frame clonotypes and omits some of them. The repertoire holds thousands of clones, with about 65% as singletons. The data also belong to a second study, concerning CD4 T cells in lung cancer.

Sequencing was done on a sample of non-adjacent lung tissue. The source of these receptors is a human donor with non-small cell lung cancer.

In nucleotides, the CDR3 is TGTGCCAGCTCACCCACTAGCGCGGATCGGAACACCGGGGAGCTGTTTTTT. Its translation is CASSPTSADRNTGELFF. The chain uses TRBV18 and TRBJ2-2; 7 nucleotides align to TRBD2. The trim removed 3 bases at V and 1 base at J, leaving 8 bases unmatched. The CDR3 sequence is 17 residues long. Per germline, CDR1 KGHSH and CDR2 LQKENI. The full variable domain, rest sourced from reference TRBV18 and TRBJ2-2, is NAGVMQNPRHLVRRRGQEARLRCSPMKGHSHVYWYRQLPEEGLKFMVYLQKENIIDESGMPKERFSAEFPKEGPSILRIQQVVRGDSAAYFCASSPTSADRNTGELFFGEGSRLTVL.

The chain couples TRBV9 to TRBJ2-3; no clear D. Trimming stripped 4 bases from V and 5 bases from J, with 8 bases between. Germline V gives CDR1 SGDLS, CDR2 YYNGEE. The CDR3 totals 12 residues. CDR3 bases: TGTGCCAGCAGCCCAAACATAGATACGCAGTATTTT. As protein: CASSPNIDTQYF.

J is TRBJ2-1 and V is TRBV10-3; 10 bases line up with TRBD2. Unmatched junction bases numbered 7, after V lost 3 bases and J lost 2 bases. The CDR3 runs to 17 residues. CDR1 is ENHRY, CDR2 SYGVKD, per germline. This CDR3 reads CAISDGGSGRTYNEQFF. The CDR3 region has the DNA TGTGCCATCAGTGACGGTGGTAGCGGGAGGACCTACAATGAGCAGTTCTTC.

The V gene is TRBV10-1, the J gene TRBJ2-5; D possibly uses TRBD1 or TRBD2 (5 bases each). The CDR3 consists of 15 residues. From germline, CDR1 is WNHNN and CDR2 SYGVQD (reference sequence). Between the trimmed V and J ends, which lost 6 bases and 4 bases, there was a span of 18 bases. CDR3 amino acids: CASSEGRQRGETQYF. CDR3 in DNA: TGCGCCAGCAGCGAGGGACGACAGCGTGGAGAGACCCAGTACTTC.

The table lists this clone with a few counts. This chain links TRBV5-1 with TRBJ2-5, with D tentatively TRBD1 (6 bases). Germline V CDR1 and CDR2: SGHRS, YFSETQ. Trimming pared 6 bases from V and 5 bases from J, leaving 8 bases between. The CDR3 consists of 11 residues. The chain's CDR3 is CASTQGETQYF. The CDR3 DNA reads TGCGCCAGCACGCAGGGGGAGACCCAGTACTTC.

This clone was counted only a few times. The CDR3 sequence: CASSHPGGETQYF. DNA for the CDR3: TGTGCCAGCAGCCACCCCGGAGGAGAGACCCAGTACTTC. This chain connects TRBV11-1 to TRBJ2-5, with D perhaps matching TRBD2 (5 bases). CDR1 is SGHAT and CDR2 is FQDESV in the germline V gene (reference sequence). This CDR3 comprises 13 residues. The V end was cut by 5 bases, the J end by 4 bases, with 11 bases between.

This chain uses TRBV30 with TRBJ1-3; maybe TRBD1 (6 bases). Trimming took 7 bases from V and 6 from J, leaving 10 bases between them. CDR3 size: 11 residues. Germline V gene lookup returns CDR1 GTSNPN and CDR2 SVGIG (reference sequence). CDR3 loop: CAYYRVNTIYF. CDR3 nucleotide sequence: TGTGCCTACTACAGGGTAAACACCATATATTTT.

This clone was found once. The chain uses TRBV28 and TRBJ2-7, with 13 positions matching TRBD2. This CDR3 contains 15 residues. Germline V gives CDR1 MDHEN, CDR2 SYDVKM. The junction had 4 bases not matched to a gene; V was cut back by 6 bases and J by 2 bases. CDR3: CASSSGTSGTYEQYF. For the CDR3, the DNA is TGTGCCAGCAGCTCCGGGACTAGCGGGACCTACGAGCAGTACTTC.

J is TRBJ1-5 and V is TRBV4-2, with D possibly being TRBD1 (6 bases). This CDR3 spans 16 amino acids. Per the germline V gene, CDR1 is LGHNA and CDR2 is YNFKEQ. V was shortened by 0 bases and J by 7 bases, with 16 bases between the two germline ends. Here the CDR3 DNA reads TGTGCCAGCAGCCAAGAAGGGCCAGGGGAAAACCAGCCCCAGCATTTT. Residues: CASSQEGPGENQPQHF.

The V call is TRBV14, the J call TRBJ1-1; D call uncertain. Germline V CDR1 and CDR2: SGHDN, FVKESK. Trimming removed 4 bases from V and 0 bases from J, with 6 bases in between. The CDR3 covers 13 residues. The CDR3 loop is CASSRTMNTEAFF. The CDR3 DNA is TGTGCCAGCAGCCGAACTATGAACACTGAAGCTTTCTTT.

V and J are TRBV2 and TRBJ1-2, with D maybe TRBD1 (5 bases). Germline values: CDR1 SNHLY, CDR2 FYNNEI. V shed 7 bases and J shed 8 bases, with 17 bases lying between them. The CDR3 totals 13 residues. CDR3 bases: TGTGCCAGCAACCGCTTACAGGCCGGGGGCTACACCTTC. The encoded protein is CASNRLQAGGYTF. Based on the CDR3 plus reference TRBV2 and TRBJ1-2, the full variable domain is EPEVTQTPSHQVTQMGQEVILRCVPISNHLYFYWYRQILGQKVEFLVSFYNNEISEKSEIFDDQFSVERPDGSNFTLKIRSTKLEDSAMYFCASNRLQAGGYTFGSGTRLTVV.

The CDR3 DNA follows: TGCACCAGCAGCCAGGCACAACCGGGAGGACTATACAATGAGCAGTTCTTC. Amino acids: CTSSQAQPGGLYNEQFF. This rearrangement joins TRBV1 to TRBJ2-1; TRBD2 was called by the table and not checked on the DNA. TRBV1 is classified as a pseudogene. CDR3 size: 17 residues.

V is TRBV7-9 and J is TRBJ1-1; D may be TRBD1 (6 bases). This CDR3 spans 14 amino acids. The V gene's germline CDR1 is SEHNR and CDR2 FQNEAQ (reference sequence). Trimming shortened V by 5 bases and J by 5 bases, and 15 bases separated the two germline ends. DNA of the CDR3: TGTGCCAGCAGCCCTTTACAGGGAACAACTGAAGCTTTCTTT. Its protein is CASSPLQGTTEAFF.

The V call is TRBV15, the J call TRBJ2-5; 8 bases are a match to TRBD2. Germline trimming cut 1 base from V and 11 bases from J; bases unmatched to any gene: 15. This CDR3 is 16 amino acids long. Germline assignment: CDR1 LNHNV and CDR2 YYDKDF (reference sequence). CDR3 in DNA: TGTGCCACCAGCAGAGGGGCGACGTTGCTAGCGGGTTTGCAGTACTTC. Translated: CATSRGATLLAGLQYF.

The chain joins TRBV30 to TRBJ2-1, with 11 bases that match TRBD2. The CDR3 contains 15 residues. Trimming at V came to 5 bases and at J to 4 bases, leaving 7 bases not matched to a gene. Germline CDR1 and CDR2: GTSNPN and SVGIG (reference sequence). The CDR3 loop is CAWGLTSGMYNEQFF. The CDR3 bases are TGTGCCTGGGGCTTGACTAGCGGGATGTACAATGAGCAGTTCTTC.

This rearrangement joins TRBV4-1 to TRBJ2-2, with 14 bases matching TRBD2. Trimming at V came to 3 bases and at J to 8 bases, leaving 11 bases not matched to a gene. The CDR3 covers 18 residues. Germline V gene sequence: CDR1 MGHRA, CDR2 YSYEKL. CDR3 sequence: CASSQREGLAGEKGELFF. The CDR3 nucleotides read TGCGCCAGCAGCCAGAGAGAGGGACTAGCGGGAGAAAAGGGGGAGCTGTTTTTT.

V and J are TRBV19 and TRBJ2-1; tentative D call: TRBD1 (6 bases). This CDR3 has 16 residues. Trimming shortened V by 3 bases and J by 5 bases, and 17 bases separated the two germline ends. CDR1 and CDR2 (germline): LNHDA, SQIVND (reference sequence). The CDR3: CASSIRGRGTDNEQFF. CDR3 bases: TGTGCCAGTAGTATTAGGGGCAGGGGCACTGACAATGAGCAGTTCTTC.

The chain joins TRBV21-1 to TRBJ2-7; the table names TRBD1, a call not compared with the DNA. TRBV21-1 is listed as a pseudogene. This CDR3 is built from 16 residues. CDR3: CASSTTRGECPYEQYV. The CDR3 DNA is TGTGCCAGCAGCACGACCAGGGGGGAGTGTCCCTACGAGCAGTACGTC.

V gene TRBV27 combines with J gene TRBJ1-5; 8 nucleotides agree with TRBD1. CDR1 is MNHEY and CDR2 is SMNVEV in the germline V gene (reference sequence). This CDR3 contains 16 residues. The V segment lost 3 bases and the J segment 2 bases; nucleotides outside the gene matches: 6. CDR3 protein: CASSLQGAHGNQPQHF. CDR3 DNA sequence: TGTGCCAGCAGTTTGCAGGGGGCGCACGGCAATCAGCCCCAGCATTTT.

DNA of the CDR3: TGTGCCAGCAGTTATAAACAGTTGAACACTGAAGCTTTCTTT. Amino acid sequence: CASSYKQLNTEAFF. This chain uses TRBV6-6 with TRBJ1-1; D is ambiguous. This CDR3 has 14 amino acids. V shed 3 bases and J shed 0 bases, with 8 bases lying between them. Looked up from germline, CDR1 is MNHNY and CDR2 is SVGAGI (reference sequence).

The genes are TRBV5-1 and TRBJ2-2, with TRBD1 matching 7 bases. Germline assignment: CDR1 SGHRS and CDR2 YFSETQ. The CDR3 length is 15 residues. The J segment lost 0 bases and the V segment lost 4 bases, leaving 3 bases of the junction unmatched. CDR3 sequence (DNA): TGCGCCAGCAGCCCGGGACAGTCGAACACCGGGGAGCTGTTTTTT. It specifies CASSPGQSNTGELFF. The full variable domain, rest sourced from reference TRBV5-1 and TRBJ2-2, is KAGVTQTPRYLIKTRGQQVTLSCSPISGHRSVSWYQQTPGQGLQFLFEYFSETQRNKGNFPGRFSGRQFSNSRSEMNVSTLELGDSALYLCASSPGQSNTGELFFGEGSRLTVL.